One and the same sample provided the 26 T cell receptor beta chains below, sequenced in a study of early T cells in non-severe SARS-CoV-2 infection. A single record per CDR3 protein comes from TCRdb applying MiXCR to the 5' RACE reads. The profile covers more than 45,000 distinct CDR3 sequences, with about 5.6% appearing a single time and about 6.8% taken by the ten largest. Input material: whole blood. These receptors were taken from an adult who was a healthcare worker with PCR-confirmed SARS-CoV-2 infection or an uninfected control (not recorded which).

J is TRBJ2-7 and V is TRBV7-2; 9 positions agree with TRBD2. V shed 6 bases, J shed 6 bases, and the junction held 12 bases outside the gene matches. The germline CDR1 and CDR2 sequences are SGHTA and FQGNSA. The CDR3 contains 15 residues. DNA for the CDR3: TGTGCCAGCAGTAGAGGTAGCGGGAGCCCCCCCGAGCAGTACTTC. It codes for CASSRGSGSPPEQYF.

This clonotype was counted between two and nine times. J is TRBJ2-7 and V is TRBV9; D is undetermined. CDR1 SGDLS and CDR2 YYNGEE come from the germline V gene. The V and J ends lost 1 base and 4 bases respectively, with 12 bases between them. CDR3 length equals 14 residues. The CDR3 DNA is TGTGCCAGCAGCGTATCCATTTATGGATACGAGCAGTACTTC. Protein product: CASSVSIYGYEQYF. The full variable domain, its missing parts supplied by reference TRBV9 and TRBJ2-7, is DSGVTQTPKHLITATGQRVTLRCSPRSGDLSVYWYQQSLDQGLQFLIQYYNGEERAKGNILERFSAQQFPDLHSELNLSSLELGDSALYFCASSVSIYGYEQYFGPGTRLTVT.

Only a few counts were recorded for this clonotype. The chain joins TRBV6-1 to TRBJ1-5, with unresolved D. Germline assignment: CDR1 MNHNS and CDR2 SASEGT. Between the trimmed V and J ends, which lost 4 bases and 2 bases, there was a span of 12 bases. This CDR3 contains 15 residues. CDR3 residues: CASSVLSLGNQPQHF. The CDR3 DNA sequence: TGTGCCAGCAGTGTCCTGAGCTTGGGCAATCAGCCCCAGCATTTT.

This clonotype was counted ten times or more. The chain joins TRBV5-6 to TRBJ2-3; D unclear. V gave up 0 bases and J gave up 4 bases, with 21 bases separating them. Germline V lookup: CDR1 SGHDT, CDR2 YYEEEE. The CDR3 is 18 amino acids. The CDR3 nucleotides are TGTGCCAGCAGCTTGGGGGAATTGAGACTTTTGCAGTCAGATACGCAGTATTTT. Protein sequence: CASSLGELRLLQSDTQYF.

This clonotype was found many times. The V and J genes are TRBV20-1 and TRBJ1-5; 8 bases map to TRBD1. Germline V gene data show CDR1 as DFQATT and CDR2 as SNEGSKA (reference sequence). CDR3 length: 14 amino acids. V trimming: 7 bases; J trimming: 5 bases; junction bases outside the gene matches: 10. The CDR3 nucleotides are TGCAGTGGCGTCGGACAGGGAAAGGATCAGCCCCAGCATTTT. It translates to CSGVGQGKDQPQHF.

This clonotype came up many times. The CDR3 nucleotides are TGCGCCAGCAGCTTGGTAGCGGGGAAGGTAGTCGTCGCAGATACGCAGTATTTT. The encoded protein is CASSLVAGKVVVADTQYF. This chain connects TRBV5-1 to TRBJ2-3; 8 bases match TRBD2. Trimming took 0 bases from V and 4 from J; bases not matched to a gene: 13. The CDR3 is 18 amino acids. The V gene's germline CDR1 is SGHRS and CDR2 YFSETQ.

This clonotype rates as medium-sized. The V and J genes are TRBV15 and TRBJ2-4, with unresolved D. This CDR3 comprises 10 residues. The V and J ends lost 0 bases and 16 bases respectively, with 7 bases between them. The germline V gene encodes CDR1 LNHNV and CDR2 YYDKDF (reference sequence). The CDR3 sequence: CATSRDKLYF. The CDR3 coding sequence is TGTGCCACCAGCAGAGATAAGCTATACTTC.

This clonotype was recorded many times. The V and J genes are TRBV7-2 and TRBJ2-7, with D unresolved. Trimming cost V 3 bases and J 3 bases, with 0 bases left between them. The CDR3 is 10 residues long. In germline, CDR1 is SGHTA, CDR2 FQGNSA. CDR3 amino acids: CASSFYEQYF. DNA for the CDR3: TGTGCCAGCAGCTTCTACGAGCAGTACTTC.

This clonotype has a count of ten or more. V and J are TRBV10-3 and TRBJ2-7; 7 bases match TRBD1. V gave up 4 bases and J gave up 0 bases; unmatched junction bases: 6. Looked up from germline, CDR1 is ENHRY and CDR2 is SYGVKD. The CDR3 sequence is 15 residues long. The CDR3 nucleotides read TGTGCCATCAGTGGAAGGGGGACAGCCTCCTACGAGCAGTACTTC. It yields the protein CAISGRGTASYEQYF.

This clonotype turned up a few times. The chain couples TRBV7-9 to TRBJ1-6, with unresolved D. Germline V gene lookup returns CDR1 SEHNR and CDR2 FQNEAQ (reference sequence). There are 14 residues in the CDR3. V lost 3 bases and J lost 0, with 3 bases in between. For the CDR3, the DNA is TGTGCCAGCAGCTTCGACTCCTATAATTCACCCCTCCACTTT. Protein product: CASSFDSYNSPLHF.

In its sample, this clonotype was seen many times. The chain has TRBV6-1 and TRBJ2-7, with 14 bases identical to TRBD2. Germline CDR1 is MNHNS and CDR2 is SASEGT. V was clipped by 4 bases and J by 0 bases; unmatched bases: 5. The CDR3 is made up of 17 amino acids. DNA of the CDR3: TGTGCCAGCAGTGTATCCGGGACTAGCGGGGGCTCCTACGAGCAGTACTTC. This translates into CASSVSGTSGGSYEQYF.

This chain uses TRBV10-3 with TRBJ2-7; D not certain. Between the trimmed V and J ends, which lost 6 bases and 0 bases, there was a span of 12 bases. Germline V lookup: CDR1 ENHRY, CDR2 SYGVKD. The CDR3 is made up of 14 amino acids. CDR3 DNA sequence: TGTGCCATCAGCCCGACTGGAGACTCCTACGAGCAGTACTTC. Protein product: CAISPTGDSYEQYF.

The table lists this clonotype with a few counts. J is TRBJ2-3 and V is TRBV19; D gene ambiguous. Trimming took off 4 bases at V and 2 bases at J, with 13 bases between the two ends. The CDR3 extends over 15 amino acids. Germline loops: CDR1 LNHDA, CDR2 SQIVND (reference sequence). CDR3 protein: CASSNSALPTDTQYF. CDR3 nucleotide sequence: TGTGCCAGTAGTAACAGCGCACTGCCCACAGATACGCAGTATTTT.

This clonotype has ten or more counts. DNA for the CDR3: TGTGCCACCAGTGACCCGACAGTCCCTGAAGCTTTCTTT. Encoded protein: CATSDPTVPEAFF. The gene calls are TRBV24-1 and TRBJ1-1; TRBD1 is a possible D gene (5 bases). Germline V lookup: CDR1 KGHDR, CDR2 SFDVKD. V lost 4 bases and J lost 6, with 11 bases in between. This CDR3 has 13 amino acids.

The table lists this clonotype with many counts. This chain uses TRBV12-3 or TRBV12-4 with TRBJ2-3, with D unclear. CDR3 length: 13 residues. Trimming left V 10 bases short and J 1 base short, with 12 bases between. As DNA, the CDR3 is TGTGCCACCACTGGCCCGGGCACAGATACGCAGTATTTT. Its protein product is CATTGPGTDTQYF.

In its sample, this clonotype was seen many times. The CDR3 nucleotides are TGTGCCAGCAGTTTGACGTCCTTTGGGGGGAAGCAGTACTTC. Protein sequence: CASSLTSFGGKQYF. The chain employs TRBV12-3 or TRBV12-4 and TRBJ2-7; tentatively, D is TRBD2 (6 bases). Trimming took off 3 bases at V and 8 bases at J, with 17 bases between the two ends. CDR3 length: 14 residues.

V gene TRBV7-6 combines with J gene TRBJ1-2; 9 nucleotides match TRBD1. Trimming removed 4 bases from V and 4 bases from J; junction bases left unmatched: 1. This CDR3 is 13 amino acids long. CDR1 is SGHVS and CDR2 is FNYEAQ in the germline V gene. Here the CDR3 DNA reads TGTGCCAGCAGCTCGGACAGGGGCTATGGCTACACCTTC. It is translated as CASSSDRGYGYTF.

This clonotype has a count of ten or more. V and J are TRBV27 and TRBJ2-1; 9 bases line up with TRBD2. The CDR3 sequence is 14 residues long. Germline loops: CDR1 MNHEY, CDR2 SMNVEV (reference sequence). V was clipped by 3 bases and J by 9 bases; unmatched bases: 6. DNA of the CDR3: TGTGCCAGCAGTTTTGGCGGGGGGGCGCGTGAGCAGTTCTTC. Protein sequence: CASSFGGGAREQFF.

This clonotype came up many times. This chain connects TRBV12-3 or TRBV12-4 to TRBJ1-5; no reliable D call. V was cut by 5 bases and J by 1 base, with 12 bases left in between. The CDR3 contains 15 residues. Here the CDR3 reads CASSPPGISNQPQHF. The CDR3 DNA follows: TGTGCCAGCAGTCCGCCGGGGATAAGCAATCAGCCCCAGCATTTT.

This clonotype occurred many times. This chain uses TRBV6-1 with TRBJ1-5; D may be TRBD1 (5 bases). CDR3 size: 13 residues. Per the germline V gene, CDR1 is MNHNS and CDR2 is SASEGT. Trimming cost V 9 bases and J 2 bases, with 11 bases left between them. The CDR3 nucleotides read TGTGCCAGTGGGGGGAATCGCAATCAGCCCCAGCATTTT. This translates into CASGGNRNQPQHF.

Ten or more counts support this clonotype. This chain connects TRBV19 to TRBJ2-6; D is perhaps TRBD1 (5 bases). V lost 4 bases and J 4 bases, leaving 23 bases between the germline ends. CDR3 length: 19 residues. From germline, CDR1 is LNHDA and CDR2 SQIVND (reference sequence). The CDR3 DNA reads as TGTGCCAGTAGTACCCAGGGCTATCCTCCTCTCTCGGGGGCCAACGTCCTGACTTTC. Amino acid sequence: CASSTQGYPPLSGANVLTF.

Many counts were recorded for this clonotype. The CDR3 DNA reads as TGTGCCATCAGTGATTTGGGGAGGGACGGGTCACCCCTCCACTTT. Its translation: CAISDLGRDGSPLHF. The chain combines TRBV10-3 with TRBJ1-6; D is possibly TRBD1 (5 bases). CDR1 and CDR2 (germline): ENHRY, SYGVKD. The CDR3 runs 15 residues. Trimming cost V 3 bases and J 10 bases, with 16 bases left between them.

This clonotype was picked up many times. The chain has TRBV13 and TRBJ2-3; D unresolved. This CDR3 contains 12 residues. Germline values: CDR1 PRHDT, CDR2 FYEKMQ (reference sequence). Trimming took 5 bases from V and 4 from J, leaving 7 bases between them. This CDR3 is CASSPGADTQYF. Written as DNA, the CDR3 is TGTGCCAGCAGCCCAGGCGCAGATACGCAGTATTTT. The whole variable domain, filled in from reference TRBV13 and TRBJ2-3, reads AAGVIQSPRHLIKEKRETATLKCYPIPRHDTVYWYQQGPGQDPQFLISFYEKMQSDKGSIPDRFSAQQFSDYHSELNMSSLELGDSALYFCASSPGADTQYFGPGTRLTVL.

This clonotype was detected ten times or more. J is TRBJ2-1 and V is TRBV18; TRBD2 is a possible D gene (6 bases). Germline CDR1 KGHSH, CDR2 LQKENI. The V and J ends lost 5 bases and 10 bases respectively, with 18 bases between them. This CDR3 contains 14 residues. CDR3 sequence: CASSANPRDWEQFF. CDR3 coding DNA: TGTGCCAGCTCAGCAAACCCGCGGGATTGGGAGCAGTTCTTC.

This clonotype has at least ten counts. The chain combines TRBV12-3 or TRBV12-4 with TRBJ2-2; the match to TRBD1 covers 9 bases. This CDR3 comprises 17 residues. Trimming took 7 bases from V and 3 from J; bases not matched to a gene: 12. The CDR3 sequence: CASIVGQGAFDTGELFF. As DNA, the CDR3 is TGTGCCAGCATTGTGGGACAGGGAGCCTTTGACACCGGGGAGCTGTTTTTT.

This clonotype was recorded only once. The chain carries TRBV5-1 and TRBJ2-3; no clear D gene. CDR1 is SGHRS and CDR2 is YFSETQ in the germline V gene. The V end lost 0 bases, the J end lost 6 bases, and 8 bases lay between the germline ends. The CDR3 has 13 residues. CDR3: CASSLGSWDTQYF. The CDR3 nucleotides read TGCGCCAGCAGCTTGGGCAGCTGGGATACGCAGTATTTT. Variable domain in full (rest from reference TRBV5-1 and TRBJ2-3): KAGVTQTPRYLIKTRGQQVTLSCSPISGHRSVSWYQQTPGQGLQFLFEYFSETQRNKGNFPGRFSGRQFSNSRSEMNVSTLELGDSALYLCASSLGSWDTQYFGPGTRLTVL.